Relative to its sample, the clone carrying this TCR beta chain is medium-sized (0.01 to 0.1%). This sample is part of a study of prognosis after radiotherapy for stage I lung cancer. Trimming cost V 6 bases and J 8 bases; bases outside gene matches: 6. This CDR3 comprises 14 residues. Multiplex PCR, run in two rounds, amplified TCR beta CDR3 from genomic DNA. The first PCR round targeted every TRBV and TRBJ gene with specific primers. Each CDR3 protein is one row after TCRdb ran MiXCR on the multiplex PCR reads. The sample lists more than 15,000 distinct CDR3 sequences, 15% to 20% occurring once. This receptor was taken from a donor over 45 with non-small cell lung cancer. This specimen consisted of PBMCs, obtained before or after stereotactic body radiation therapy (not recorded which). The V and J genes are TRBV12-3 or TRBV12-4 and TRBJ2-1; TRBD2 matches 11 bases. The chain's CDR3 is CASRLTSGGYEQFF. In DNA, the CDR3 is TGTGCCAGCAGGCTCACTAGCGGGGGATATGAGCAGTTCTTC.